The 4 T cell receptor beta chains below were found in one sample sequenced in a study of vaccination and CD4 T cells after COVID-19. Their specific antigens are unknown. The Oncomine TCR Beta short-read assay was applied to DNA of cultured CD4+ T cells. TCRdb called the PCR reads again in MiXCR, with one record for every CDR3 protein. Among some 18,000 distinct CDR3 sequences listed, 56% were seen once. Treatment noted: 10-day PBMC culture with coronavirus spike peptide pools or control peptides (ViraFEST assay). Sequenced input: CD4+ T cells from blood, cultured in vitro. The source of these receptors is a human donor who had recovered from COVID-19.

The genes are TRBV20-1 and TRBJ2-5; 8 bases match TRBD2. With 1 base clipped from V and 2 bases from J, the junction kept 6 bases outside the gene matches. Germline CDR1 DFQATT, CDR2 SNEGSKA (reference sequence). The CDR3 contains 15 residues. CDR3 residues: CSARVPSGGQETQYF. As DNA, the CDR3 is TGCAGTGCTAGAGTTCCCAGCGGGGGTCAAGAGACCCAGTACTTC.

This chain joins TRBV7-2 and TRBJ1-2; D unclear. Germline lookup yields CDR1 SGHTA and CDR2 FQGNSA. Trimming left V 1 base short and J 3 bases short, with 9 bases between. CDR3 length equals 14 residues. CDR3 DNA: TGTGCCAGCAGCTTAGGCAGGACCTACTATGGCTACACCTTC. Translating it yields CASSLGRTYYGYTF.

The V and J genes are TRBV11-3 and TRBJ1-1; 7 positions agree with TRBD1. The germline CDR1 and CDR2 sequences are SGHNT and YENEEA. V lost 3 bases and J lost 7; bases outside the gene matches: 17. The CDR3 is made up of 17 amino acids. In nucleotides, the CDR3 is TGTGCCAGCAGCTTCGACTACAACAGGGGCAGCTTGGGTGAAGCTTTCTTT. Translating it yields CASSFDYNRGSLGEAFF. Full variable domain (outside the CDR3, taken from reference TRBV11-3 and TRBJ1-1): EAGVVQSPRYKIIEKKQPVAFWCNPISGHNTLYWYLQNLGQGPELLIRYENEEAVDDSQLPKDRFSAERLKGVDSTLKIQPAELGDSAVYLCASSFDYNRGSLGEAFFGQGTRLTVV.

This chain links TRBV20-1 with TRBJ1-2, with D hard to call. V lost 2 bases and J lost 3, with 25 bases in between. From germline, CDR1 is DFQATT and CDR2 SNEGSKA (reference sequence). The CDR3 loop spans 18 amino acids. The CDR3 is CSARPRAGKGRLDYGYTF. The CDR3, as DNA: TGCAGTGCTAGACCCAGAGCGGGGAAAGGGCGGCTCGACTATGGCTACACCTTC.